Following are 22 T cell receptor beta chains from one sample sequenced in a study of T cell changes during pregnancy in multiple sclerosis. The assay was immunoSEQ multiplex PCR, and TCRdb's table has in-frame clones only and misses some. Among tens of thousands of clones listed, roughly 91% were seen once. Specimen: peripheral blood, collected after pregnancy. The receptors were sampled from a female donor in good health, enrolled as a control in a pregnancy study.

The V and J genes are TRBV7-2 and TRBJ2-7; tentatively, D is TRBD2 (7 bases). The CDR3 loop spans 14 amino acids. V lost 7 bases, J lost 4 bases, and 17 bases lay in between. CDR1 and CDR2 from the germline V gene are SGHTA and FQGNSA. The CDR3 is CASTWGGASYEQYF. CDR3 in DNA: TGTGCCAGCACCTGGGGGGGGGCAAGTTACGAGCAGTACTTC.

The chain combines TRBV7-9 with TRBJ1-3, with D maybe TRBD1 (6 bases). Trimming shortened V by 4 bases and J by 2 bases, and 9 bases separated the two germline ends. Germline V gene lookup returns CDR1 SEHNR and CDR2 FQNEAQ (reference sequence). The CDR3 is 14 amino acids. The DNA of the CDR3 is TGTGCCAGCAGCTATGGGGACACTGGAAACACCATATATTTT. Encoded protein: CASSYGDTGNTIYF.

The chain combines TRBV6-5 with TRBJ2-7; D remains unclear. Germline V gene data show CDR1 as MNHEY and CDR2 as SVGAGI. There are 13 residues in the CDR3. V was trimmed by 4 bases and J by 4 bases, leaving 11 bases between them. The CDR3 coding sequence is TGTGCCAGCAGTTCACTAAGAACATACGAGCAGTACTTC. Its protein is CASSSLRTYEQYF.

DNA for the CDR3: TGTGCCAGCAGCCAAGAACCTGTAGGGGGGGGCGGGGAGCTGTTTTTT. Its translation is CASSQEPVGGGGELFF. V and J are TRBV4-2 and TRBJ2-2, with D possibly matching TRBD2 (7 bases). CDR1 is LGHNA, CDR2 YNFKEQ, per germline. The CDR3 runs 16 residues. The V end lost 0 bases, the J end lost 7 bases, and 15 bases lay between the germline ends.

The chain carries TRBV11-2 and TRBJ2-7; TRBD1 aligns across 8 bases. CDR1 is SGHAT, CDR2 FQNNGV, per germline. The ends lost 1 base at V and 2 bases at J; junction bases unmatched: 4. This CDR3 spans 15 amino acids. The CDR3 loop reads CASSLVGQGTYEQYF. The CDR3 nucleotides are TGTGCCAGCAGCTTAGTCGGACAGGGCACCTACGAGCAGTACTTC.

This chain connects TRBV4-3 to TRBJ2-3, with D maybe TRBD2 (5 bases). V was clipped by 3 bases and J by 4 bases, with 20 bases between them. The germline V gene has CDR1 LGHNA and CDR2 YSLEER. This CDR3 is 17 amino acids long. The CDR3 is CASSQDPSGLASDTQYF. As DNA, the CDR3 is TGCGCCAGCAGCCAGGATCCATCCGGTCTAGCCTCAGATACGCAGTATTTT.

The chain recombines TRBV11-1 with TRBJ2-1, with TRBD1 matching 9 bases. This CDR3 comprises 14 residues. Germline CDR1 SGHAT, CDR2 FQDESV (reference sequence). The junction had 4 bases not matched to a gene; V was cut back by 4 bases and J by 6 bases. The chain's CDR3 is CASSSRDRVNEQFF. CDR3 nucleotide sequence: TGTGCCAGCAGCTCCCGGGACAGGGTCAATGAGCAGTTCTTC.

This sequence joins TRBV2 and TRBJ1-1; D not resolved. Per the germline V gene, CDR1 is SNHLY and CDR2 is FYNNEI. The CDR3 totals 14 residues. Trimming stripped 2 bases from V and 4 bases from J, with 11 bases between. CDR3 sequence reads: CASSELREATEAFF. The CDR3 nucleotides read TGTGCCAGCAGTGAACTTCGGGAGGCCACTGAAGCTTTCTTT.

V is TRBV6-5 and J is TRBJ2-5; 7 bases fit TRBD1. The last part of the DNA fits TRBJ2-7 better; the J call may be wrong. Germline V CDR1 and CDR2: MNHEY, SVGAGI. This CDR3 is built from 14 residues. The CDR3 DNA reads as TGTGCCAGCAGTTACAGGCAGGGGGCCTACGAGCAGTACTTC. As protein: CASSYRQGAYEQYF.

The sample holds one count of this clone. The chain has TRBV28 and TRBJ1-2; D is perhaps TRBD1 (5 bases). The germline V gene encodes CDR1 MDHEN and CDR2 SYDVKM. The V gene lost 4 bases and the J gene lost 1 base, with 13 bases spanning the gap. This CDR3 is 15 amino acids long. The CDR3 is CASSSTGGINYGYTF. CDR3 nucleotides: TGTGCCAGCAGTTCCACCGGGGGGATTAACTATGGCTACACCTTC.

The V and J genes are TRBV9 and TRBJ1-2, with TRBD1 identical over 7 bases. From germline, CDR1 is SGDLS and CDR2 YYNGEE. CDR3 length: 16 residues. With V trimmed by 4 bases and J by 1 base, 10 bases remained unmatched. CDR3 sequence: CASSTPGQKYNYGYTF. The CDR3 DNA follows: TGTGCCAGCAGCACTCCGGGACAGAAGTATAACTATGGCTACACCTTC.

The chain employs TRBV19 and TRBJ1-2, with D perhaps TRBD1 (5 bases). The germline V gene encodes CDR1 LNHDA and CDR2 SQIVND (reference sequence). This CDR3 is built from 15 residues. The germline V and J ends were trimmed by 6 bases and 5 bases, with 19 bases remaining between them. CDR3 protein: CASSHRGVEGYGYTF. The CDR3 region has the DNA TGTGCCAGTAGCCATCGGGGGGTAGAAGGATATGGCTACACCTTC.

The genes are TRBV19 and TRBJ2-7, with D possibly matching TRBD1 (6 bases). In germline, CDR1 is LNHDA, CDR2 SQIVND (reference sequence). The CDR3 has 14 amino acids. V was trimmed by 4 bases and J by 3 bases, leaving 13 bases between them. DNA of the CDR3: TGTGCCAGTAGTAGCTCCCGGGACAACTACGAGCAGTACTTC. The encoded protein is CASSSSRDNYEQYF.

The chain employs TRBV14 and TRBJ2-1; D unresolved. CDR3 length equals 13 residues. CDR1 is SGHDN, CDR2 FVKESK, per germline. V was pared by 1 base and J by 8 bases, with 9 bases between. This chain's CDR3 is CASSQGGGYEQFF. The CDR3 nucleotides read TGTGCCAGCAGCCAAGGCGGTGGGTATGAGCAGTTCTTC.

The chain joins TRBV7-8 to TRBJ2-5, with D perhaps TRBD1 (7 bases). The CDR3 is made up of 14 amino acids. Trimming stripped 5 bases from V and 5 bases from J, with 15 bases between. Germline CDR1 SGHVS, CDR2 FQNEAQ. The CDR3 here is CASSPDRAGETQYF. The CDR3 nucleotides are TGTGCCAGCAGCCCTGACAGGGCGGGGGAGACCCAGTACTTC.

V usage is TRBV28 and J usage is TRBJ1-2; D not resolved. This CDR3 region has 11 residues. Trimming took off 5 bases at V and 2 bases at J, with 3 bases between the two ends. Germline V gene data show CDR1 as MDHEN and CDR2 as SYDVKM. CDR3 sequence (DNA): TGTGCCAGCAGTATAAACTATGGCTACACCTTC. It encodes CASSINYGYTF.

The chain couples TRBV29-1 to TRBJ1-4; TRBD1 aligns across 7 bases. CDR1 and CDR2 from the germline V gene are SQVTM and ANQGSEA. CDR3 length: 14 residues. Trimming at V came to 7 bases and at J to 4 bases, leaving 9 bases not matched to a gene. This CDR3 is CSARPGTDNEKLFF. The CDR3 bases are TGCAGCGCAAGACCCGGGACAGATAATGAAAAACTGTTTTTT.

The V gene is TRBV30, the J gene TRBJ1-3; D gene unclear. Germline loops: CDR1 GTSNPN, CDR2 SVGIG (reference sequence). There are 16 residues in the CDR3. Trimming shortened V by 2 bases and J by 3 bases, and 17 bases separated the two germline ends. This CDR3 reads CAWSPHPLSIGNTIYF. The CDR3 DNA follows: TGTGCCTGGAGTCCCCACCCATTGTCTATTGGAAACACCATATATTTT.

The V gene is TRBV18, the J gene TRBJ2-3; 7 positions match TRBD1. The CDR3 is 15 amino acids. V lost 8 bases and J lost 3; bases outside the gene matches: 11. Germline CDR1 is KGHSH and CDR2 is LQKENI. CDR3: CASVTSGGWTDTQYF. CDR3 bases: TGTGCCAGCGTCACATCAGGGGGTTGGACAGATACGCAGTATTTT.

The chain is built from TRBV4-3 and TRBJ2-2; TRBD2 agrees at 8 bases. The CDR3 contains 15 residues. The junction had 6 bases not matched to a gene; V was cut back by 3 bases and J by 6 bases. Germline V gene data show CDR1 as LGHNA and CDR2 as YSLEER. The DNA of the CDR3 is TGCGCCAGCAGCCACCCAACTAGCGGTCCCGGGGAGCTGTTTTTT. Residues: CASSHPTSGPGELFF.

CDR3 nucleotide sequence: TGTGCCAGCAGCTTAGTCAGCCAAGAGACCCAGTACTTC. Its translation: CASSLVSQETQYF. The gene calls are TRBV7-6 and TRBJ2-5; D gene uncertain. Germline V gene lookup returns CDR1 SGHVS and CDR2 FNYEAQ. This CDR3 region has 13 residues. Trimming removed 1 base at V and 1 base at J, with 4 bases between.

CDR3 in amino acids: CASSLMGHLETDTQYF. In DNA, the CDR3 is TGTGCCAGCAGCTTAATGGGACACCTTGAGACAGATACGCAGTATTTT. The chain carries TRBV7-3 and TRBJ2-3; D is possibly TRBD1 (6 bases). This CDR3 spans 16 amino acids. Germline V CDR1 and CDR2: SGHTA, FQGTGA. The germline V and J ends were trimmed by 1 base and 3 bases, with 14 bases remaining between them.